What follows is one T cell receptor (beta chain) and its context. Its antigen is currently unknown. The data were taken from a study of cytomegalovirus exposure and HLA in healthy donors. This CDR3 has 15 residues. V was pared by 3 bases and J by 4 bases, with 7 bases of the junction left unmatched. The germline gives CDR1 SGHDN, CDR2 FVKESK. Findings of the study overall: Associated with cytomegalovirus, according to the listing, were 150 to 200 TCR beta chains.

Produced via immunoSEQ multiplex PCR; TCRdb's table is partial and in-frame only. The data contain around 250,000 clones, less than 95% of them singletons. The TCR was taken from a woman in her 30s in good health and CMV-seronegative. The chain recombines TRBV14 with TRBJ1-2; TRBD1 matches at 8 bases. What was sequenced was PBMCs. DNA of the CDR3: TGTGCCAGCAGCCAGGGGACAGGTGGGAGCTATGGCTACACCTTC. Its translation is CASSQGTGGSYGYTF.